This T cell receptor (beta chain) appears in the sequencing data of a study of T cells in Graves' hyperthyroidism and ophthalmopathy. The wider study: Peripheral blood was drawn at first diagnosis, prior to all treatment.

The CDR3 regions of TCR beta were amplified from RNA transcripts. The study used the HTBI primer set for a first-round RT-PCR of the TCR CDR3. TCRdb re-called the multiplex PCR reads with MiXCR, one entry per CDR3 protein. The sample holds 550,000 to 650,000 distinct CDR3 sequences, approximately 13% seen once. CDR1 and CDR2 from the germline V gene are DFQATT and SNEGSKA (reference sequence). CDR3 length: 14 amino acids. V gave up 0 bases and J gave up 1 base, with 8 bases separating them. This clonotype was detected many times. These patients, aged 18 to 65, had recently diagnosed hyperthyroidism lasting under 2 months. Lactation, pregnancy, other autoimmune disease or uncontrolled infection excluded patients. Blood sampling occurred at first hyperthyroidism diagnosis, ahead of any ophthalmopathy symptoms.

The TCR was taken from a woman under 40 with Graves' hyperthyroidism that later progressed to Graves' ophthalmopathy. The genes are TRBV20-1 and TRBJ2-3; D is possibly TRBD2 (5 bases). Specimen: blood. CDR3 nucleotide sequence: TGCAGTGCTAGAGATACAGCGGGCACAGATACGCAGTATTTT. Protein product: CSARDTAGTDTQYF.